This TCR beta chain was found in a study of Tregs in tolerant kidney transplant recipients. Findings and caveats of the study: Some patients' samples used different primers over time, so nucleotide sequences weren't comparable. No direct test of biological reproducibility was done here. In tolerant patients, donor-specific Tregs outgrew total Tregs, suggesting antigen-driven expansion.

After approximately six days with irradiated graft donor PBMCs, CFSE-labeled recipient PBMCs were FACS-sorted. TCRdb's copy holds only in-frame clones and misses some; the assay was immunoSEQ multiplex PCR. Altogether around 15,000 clones are present, 53% being singletons, with the ten largest covering 3% to 3.5%. CDR1 SGHTA and CDR2 FQGNSA come from the germline V gene. The CDR3 has 15 residues. V trimming: 1 base; J trimming: 7 bases; junction bases outside the gene matches: 4. Regarding this clone: Its cognate antigen is unknown.

This sequence joins TRBV7-2 and TRBJ1-6; 7 bases match TRBD1. This TCR was sampled from a human patient who received a combined kidney and bone marrow transplant. Sample: CD4+ T cells from blood cultured with allogeneic cells, taken before the transplant. The DNA of the CDR3 is TGTGCCAGCAGCTTAGTGGCAGGGGGAAATTCACCCCTCCACTTT. Its protein is CASSLVAGGNSPLHF.